This TCR beta chain was retrieved from a study of cytomegalovirus exposure and HLA in healthy donors. In the study overall: The 100 to 150 validation repertoires matched the 650 to 850 first-cohort repertoires in platform, a later analysis reported.

This CDR3 is built from 13 residues. The V gene lost 4 bases and the J gene lost 0 bases, with 7 bases spanning the gap. In germline, CDR1 is GTSNPN, CDR2 SVGIG (reference sequence). The protocol was immunoSEQ multiplex PCR, while the TCRdb copy is restricted to in-frame clones and leaves out a portion. This sample has around 99,000 clones, with about nine tenths found just once. The source of this sequence is a woman under 30 in good health and CMV-seronegative. Specimen: PBMCs. The chain uses TRBV30 and TRBJ2-1; D gene ambiguous. CDR3 sequence (DNA): TGTGCCTGGACGAGGAGCTCCTACAATGAGCAGTTCTTC. Translation gives CAWTRSSYNEQFF.